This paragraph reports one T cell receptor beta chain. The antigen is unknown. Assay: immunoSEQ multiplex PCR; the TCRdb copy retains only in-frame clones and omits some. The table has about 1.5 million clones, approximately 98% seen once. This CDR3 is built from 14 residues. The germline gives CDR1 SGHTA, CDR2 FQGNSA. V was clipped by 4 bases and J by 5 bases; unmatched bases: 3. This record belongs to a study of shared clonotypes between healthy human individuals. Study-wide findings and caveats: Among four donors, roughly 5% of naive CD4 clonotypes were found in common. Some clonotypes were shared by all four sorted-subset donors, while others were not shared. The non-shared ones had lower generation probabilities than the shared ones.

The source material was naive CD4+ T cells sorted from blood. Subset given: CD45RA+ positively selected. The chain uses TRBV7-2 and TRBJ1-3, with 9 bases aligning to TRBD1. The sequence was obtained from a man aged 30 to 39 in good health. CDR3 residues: CASSYGTGRNTIYF. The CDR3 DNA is TGTGCCAGCAGCTACGGGACAGGGAGAAACACCATATATTTT.